This T cell receptor beta chain originates from a study of OX40 agonist ivuxolimab in advanced cancers. Regarding the research as a whole: The costimulatory receptor OX40 (CD134) was targeted by ivuxolimab, a fully human IgG2 agonistic monoclonal antibody. Intravenous ivuxolimab was administered to patients every 2 weeks at six dose levels: 0.01, 0.1, 0.3, 1.5, 3 and 10 mg/kg. Of the 50 to 55 patients in dose escalation, approximately 20 had hepatocellular carcinoma, some 15 had melanoma, 9 had renal cell carcinoma and 9 had head and neck cancer. In the dose-escalation cohort, approximately 82% of patients were male, and the mean age was 60 years with a range of roughly 23 to 90. Patients were allowed to have had prior anti-PD-1, anti-PD-L1 or anti-CTLA-4 therapy, and 30% to 40% of the dose-escalation patients had been treated with checkpoint inhibitors. Three dose-escalation patients achieved partial responses, one with hepatocellular carcinoma and two with cutaneous melanoma. Peripheral TCRbeta sequencing aimed to test whether ivuxolimab altered TCR sequence diversity and caused clonal T-cell expansion. The paper reports the monotherapy dose-escalation portion (N of about 51 patients) of the phase I ivuxolimab trial.

A word on this clone: The antigen this receptor binds is unknown. No per-base quality is available; no much larger clone lies one base away.

Looking up the germline V gene yields CDR1 LGHNA and CDR2 YNFKEQ. The CDR3 runs 16 residues from the cysteine to the phenylalanine. Only the CDR3 part of the read is kept: 48 bases, read in frame from the first base. Clipping removes 6 bases from V and 2 bases from J, with 11 as the unmatched junction base count. Genomic DNA was extracted from sorted cells for sequencing of the TCRbeta CDR3 region. The immunoSEQ Assay was used for sequencing of TCRbeta CDR3 regions. The clones in this table, taken by TCRdb from immuneACCESS, are in-frame only. Not every clone is retained; where verified, under half of the shortfall comes from an unresolved V gene, and the cause of the rest is unknown. The sample records over 60,000 clones, 85% to 90% of which are singletons. 0.94% of the sample is held by the ten biggest clonotypes. The trial excluded patients who had a history of autoimmune disease or were on systemic immunosuppression. In every dose cohort, peripheral blood was drawn for TCR sequencing at baseline, cycle 4 day 1, and cycle 7 day 1. The samples were taken from a phase I, first-in-human, multicenter, open-label dose-escalation trial of ivuxolimab. Adults with locally advanced or metastatic melanoma, renal cell, hepatocellular, or head and neck squamous cell carcinoma were enrolled in the trial. Before TCR sequencing, CD4+ T cells and CD8+ T cells were sorted from peripheral blood as separate populations.

General conclusions and limits of the study: In the 0.1-3.0 mg/kg groups, partial responders were among the patients with the lowest normalized peripheral clonal expansion, particularly in CD8+ T cells. On average, CD8+ T cells showed more expanded clones than CD4+ T cells after ivuxolimab. Low levels of normalized T-cell clonal expansion were also seen in some patients who did not respond. Clonal expansion of both CD4+ and CD8+ blood T cells was observed from baseline to week 6 at doses 0.1 to 3.0 mg/kg. The antigen specificity of the peripheral T cells that underwent clonal expansion was not determined.

The starting material was CD4+ or CD8+ T cells sorted from blood, obtained in a trial of the OX40 agonist ivuxolimab. The chain is made from TRBV4-2 and TRBJ1-2; 8 central bases correspond to TRBD1. This sequence was found in an adult with an advanced solid tumor such as melanoma, head and neck, liver or kidney cancer. The CDR3 reads CASSPQDRETNYGYTF. In nucleotides, the sequence is TGTGCCAGCAGTCCTCAGGACAGGGAAACAAACTATGGCTACACCTTC.